The 8 T cell receptor beta chains reported below all come from one sample, sequenced in a study of CD8 T cells in Susac syndrome. After extraction with the RNeasy kit, roughly 0.45 to 1 ug of the RNA was reverse transcribed using random hexamers. MiXCR, run by TCRdb on the immunoSEQ multiplex PCR reads, gives a single entry per CDR3 protein. The sample gives about 210,000 distinct CDR3 sequences, 85% to 95% of which show up once; 0.15% to 0.2% is in the top ten. What was sequenced was CD4+ T cells from PBMCs. The receptors originated from a human donor with Susac syndrome.

The sample holds one count of this clonotype. V is TRBV5-1 and J is TRBJ2-1; D may match TRBD1 or TRBD2 (5 bases each). The germline V and J ends were trimmed by 4 bases and 5 bases, with 19 bases remaining between them. The CDR3 extends over 16 amino acids. The germline gives CDR1 SGHRS, CDR2 YFSETQ. The CDR3 loop is CASSHLPGTGNNEQFF. The CDR3 coding sequence is TGCGCCAGCAGCCACCTGCCCGGGACGGGAAACAATGAGCAGTTCTTC.

The genes are TRBV3-1 and TRBJ2-7; no firm D call. Trimming left V 3 bases short and J 3 bases short, with 6 bases between. From germline, CDR1 is LGHDT and CDR2 YNNKEL (reference sequence). This CDR3 has 12 residues. CDR3 DNA: TGTGCCAGCAGCCAGGTCAGCTACGAGCAGTACTTC. Its translation is CASSQVSYEQYF.

The J gene is TRBJ2-5, the V gene TRBV29-1; D is possibly TRBD1 or TRBD2 (5 bases each). The CDR3 has 12 amino acids. The germline gives CDR1 SQVTM, CDR2 ANQGSEA. V shed 0 bases and J shed 4 bases, with 6 bases lying between them. Written as DNA, the CDR3 is TGCAGCGTTGAAGATGGGGGAGAGACCCAGTACTTC. Amino acids: CSVEDGGETQYF.

This clonotype was counted only a few times. The chain has TRBV27 and TRBJ2-4; 9 bases are a match to TRBD2. V lost 0 bases and J lost 0; bases outside the gene matches: 6. Looked up from germline, CDR1 is MNHEY and CDR2 is SMNVEV (reference sequence). This CDR3 has 18 amino acids. The CDR3 here is CASSLSGTSPLAKNIQYF. In DNA form, the CDR3 reads TGTGCCAGCAGTTTATCGGGGACTAGCCCTCTAGCCAAAAACATTCAGTACTTC.

The chain has TRBV12-3 or TRBV12-4 and TRBJ2-1; TRBD1 is a possible D gene (5 bases). V was clipped by 8 bases and J by 8 bases, with 10 bases between them. There are 11 residues in the CDR3. This chain's CDR3 is CASSWGDEQFF. As DNA, the CDR3 is TGTGCCAGCTCGTGGGGCGATGAGCAGTTCTTC.

The chain is built from TRBV28 and TRBJ1-1, with TRBD1 matching over 7 bases. J lost 5 bases, V lost 7 bases, and 7 bases had no gene match. CDR1 and CDR2 from the germline V gene are MDHEN and SYDVKM. The CDR3 length is 13 residues. As DNA, the CDR3 is TGTGCCAGCAAACCGACAGGGAGGACTGAAGCTTTCTTT. This translates into CASKPTGRTEAFF.

The rearrangement links TRBV29-1 to TRBJ1-1; 8 positions agree with TRBD1. CDR1 is SQVTM and CDR2 is ANQGSEA in the germline V gene. Losses at the gene ends were 2 bases for V and 5 bases for J; bases not matched to a gene: 4. This CDR3 comprises 13 residues. DNA of the CDR3: TGCAGCGTTGAACCGACAGGGGTGACTGAAGCTTTCTTT. It specifies CSVEPTGVTEAFF. Full variable domain (outside the CDR3, taken from reference TRBV29-1 and TRBJ1-1): SAVISQKPSRDICQRGTSLTIQCQVDSQVTMMFWYRQQPGQSLTLIATANQGSEATYESGFVIDKFPISRPNLTFSTLTVSNMSPEDSSIYLCSVEPTGVTEAFFGQGTRLTVV.

The chain has TRBV15 and TRBJ1-4; TRBD1 is a possible D gene (5 bases). This CDR3 comprises 18 residues. Germline V CDR1 and CDR2: LNHNV, YYDKDF (reference sequence). V lost 0 bases and J lost 8, with 22 bases in between. In DNA form, the CDR3 reads TGTGCCACCAGCAGAGAGCCGGCGGGGCCCGGGAGAGTCGAAAAACTGTTTTTT. Encoded protein: CATSREPAGPGRVEKLFF.